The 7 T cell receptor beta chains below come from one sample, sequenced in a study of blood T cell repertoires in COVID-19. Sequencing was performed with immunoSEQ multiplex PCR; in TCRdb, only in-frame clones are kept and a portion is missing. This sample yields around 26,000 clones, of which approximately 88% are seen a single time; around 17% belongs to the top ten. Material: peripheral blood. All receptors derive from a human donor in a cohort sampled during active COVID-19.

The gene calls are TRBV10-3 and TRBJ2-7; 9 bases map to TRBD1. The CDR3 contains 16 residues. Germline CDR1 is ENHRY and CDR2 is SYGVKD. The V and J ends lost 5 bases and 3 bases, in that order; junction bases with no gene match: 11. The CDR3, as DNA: TGTGCCATCAGTCAAATACAGGGGGCGGGAGACTACGAGCAGTACTTC. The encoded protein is CAISQIQGAGDYEQYF.

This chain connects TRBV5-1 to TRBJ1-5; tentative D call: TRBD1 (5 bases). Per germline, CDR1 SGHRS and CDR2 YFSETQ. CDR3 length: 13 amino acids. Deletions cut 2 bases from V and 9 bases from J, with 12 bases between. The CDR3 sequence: CASSFDSFGPQHF. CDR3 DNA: TGCGCCAGCAGCTTTGACAGCTTCGGGCCCCAGCATTTT.

The CDR3 DNA reads TGTGCCAGCAGCTTCAATTCAGGGGGCTACGAGCAGTACTTC. This codes for CASSFNSGGYEQYF. This chain uses TRBV11-2 with TRBJ2-7, with 7 bases fitting TRBD1. The germline CDR1 and CDR2 sequences are SGHAT and FQNNGV. Trimming cost V 3 bases and J 3 bases; bases outside gene matches: 5. This CDR3 comprises 14 residues.

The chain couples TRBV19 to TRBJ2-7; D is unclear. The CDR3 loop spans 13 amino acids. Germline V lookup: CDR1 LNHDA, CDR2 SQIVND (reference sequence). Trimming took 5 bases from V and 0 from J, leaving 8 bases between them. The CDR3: CASSGRRSYEQYF. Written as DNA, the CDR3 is TGTGCCAGTAGTGGCAGGCGCTCCTACGAGCAGTACTTC.

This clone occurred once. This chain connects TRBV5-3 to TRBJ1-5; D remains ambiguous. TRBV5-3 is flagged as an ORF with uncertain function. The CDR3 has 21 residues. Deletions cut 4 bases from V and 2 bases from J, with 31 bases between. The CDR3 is CARSLTPGGGSMRARNQPQHF. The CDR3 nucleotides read TGTGCCAGAAGCCTCACCCCCGGTGGAGGGTCTATGAGGGCTCGCAATCAGCCCCAGCATTTT.

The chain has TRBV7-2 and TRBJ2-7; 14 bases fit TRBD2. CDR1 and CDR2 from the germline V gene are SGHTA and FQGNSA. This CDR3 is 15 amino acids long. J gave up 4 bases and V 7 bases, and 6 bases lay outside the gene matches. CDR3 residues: CASTYGLAGGYEQYF. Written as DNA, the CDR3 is TGTGCCAGCACCTACGGACTAGCGGGAGGTTACGAGCAGTACTTC.

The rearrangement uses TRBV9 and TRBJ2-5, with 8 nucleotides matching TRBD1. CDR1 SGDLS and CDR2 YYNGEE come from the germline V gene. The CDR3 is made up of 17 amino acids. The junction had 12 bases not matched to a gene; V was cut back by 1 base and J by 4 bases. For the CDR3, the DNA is TGTGCCAGCAGCGTATCCTCCCAGGGGGCGGGAATAGAGACCCAGTACTTC. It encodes CASSVSSQGAGIETQYF.